What follows are 21 T cell receptor beta chains derived from one specimen sequenced in a study of blood T cell repertoires in COVID-19. This table comes from immunoSEQ multiplex PCR, and its TCRdb copy is limited to in-frame clones, with some not included. The sample has approximately 50,000 clones, around 85% seen once. The specimen was peripheral blood. These receptors came from a woman aged 80 or over with acute or convalescent COVID-19.

The V and J genes are TRBV6-5 and TRBJ1-4, with D tentatively TRBD1 (5 bases). This CDR3 comprises 16 residues. CDR1 is MNHEY and CDR2 is SVGAGI in the germline V gene. V gave up 0 bases and J gave up 0 bases, with 8 bases separating them. The CDR3 bases are TGTGCCAGCAGTTACTCAAGGACAACAACTAATGAAAAACTGTTTTTT. Its translation: CASSYSRTTTNEKLFF.

The rearrangement links TRBV2 to TRBJ1-1; D unclear. Germline values: CDR1 SNHLY, CDR2 FYNNEI. The CDR3 extends over 13 amino acids. V lost 7 bases and J 3 bases, leaving 12 bases between the germline ends. The CDR3 nucleotides read TGTGCCAGCACGAAGGAGAGGGACACTGAAGCTTTCTTT. This gives the protein CASTKERDTEAFF.

This clone came up a few times. V usage is TRBV6-6 and J usage is TRBJ2-7; the D is unclear. The CDR3 covers 14 residues. V was shortened by 2 bases and J by 2 bases, with 10 bases between the two germline ends. Germline V gives CDR1 MNHNY, CDR2 SVGAGI (reference sequence). CDR3 coding DNA: TGTGCCAGCAGTTACGGTTCAGTTACCTACGAGCAGTACTTC. Its protein product is CASSYGSVTYEQYF.

The V gene is TRBV27, the J gene TRBJ1-2, with TRBD1 identical over 9 bases. V dropped 4 bases and J dropped 4; count of bases not matched to a gene: 7. Germline V gene sequence: CDR1 MNHEY, CDR2 SMNVEV (reference sequence). CDR3 length: 15 amino acids. Here the CDR3 DNA reads TGTGCCAGCAGTTCGGGACAGGGAATAAGCTATGGCTACACCTTC. Encoded protein: CASSSGQGISYGYTF.

The chain's CDR3 is CASSKVQGSYGYTF. The CDR3 nucleotides read TGTGCCAGTAGTAAAGTACAGGGCAGCTATGGCTACACCTTC. The chain has TRBV19 and TRBJ1-2, with a tentative D call TRBD1 (6 bases). Germline loops: CDR1 LNHDA, CDR2 SQIVND (reference sequence). V dropped 4 bases and J dropped 4 bases, with 13 bases sitting between them. The CDR3 covers 14 residues.

This chain uses TRBV7-2 with TRBJ2-2; 8 nucleotides line up with TRBD1. Germline V gene sequence: CDR1 SGHTA, CDR2 FQGNSA. The CDR3 extends over 15 amino acids. V was pared by 1 base and J by 6 bases, with 4 bases of the junction left unmatched. The CDR3 nucleotides read TGTGCCAGCAGCTTAGGGACAGGGAGCGCCGGGGAGCTGTTTTTT. It codes for CASSLGTGSAGELFF.

This sequence joins TRBV21-1 and TRBJ2-7; the DNA was not used to check the table's D call, TRBD1. TRBV21-1 is tagged as a pseudogene. The CDR3 is 15 residues long. The CDR3 here is CASSLDRGKTYEQYF. As DNA, the CDR3 is TGTGCCAGCAGCCTGGACAGGGGGAAGACTTACGAGCAGTACTTC.

This sequence joins TRBV15 and TRBJ2-4; 7 positions agree with TRBD2. Trimming removed 1 base from V and 0 bases from J; junction bases left unmatched: 0. The CDR3 runs 15 residues. CDR1 is LNHNV, CDR2 YYDKDF, per germline (reference sequence). CDR3 in amino acids: CATSRAGGAKNIQYF. CDR3 nucleotides: TGTGCCACCAGCAGAGCGGGGGGAGCCAAAAACATTCAGTACTTC.

This rearrangement joins TRBV30 to TRBJ1-1; tentatively, D is TRBD1 (5 bases). V was trimmed by 3 bases and J by 1 base, leaving 9 bases between them. The CDR3 is made up of 13 amino acids. Germline CDR1 reads GTSNPN; CDR2 reads SVGIG (reference sequence). CDR3 protein: CAWRGHQNTEAFF. DNA of the CDR3: TGTGCCTGGAGGGGGCATCAGAACACTGAAGCTTTCTTT.

V usage is TRBV10-1 and J usage is TRBJ1-1; TRBD1 is a possible D gene (6 bases). The germline V gene encodes CDR1 WNHNN and CDR2 SYGVQD (reference sequence). V was cut by 6 bases and J by 1 base, with 12 bases left in between. The CDR3 has 14 amino acids. The CDR3: CASSGPGENTEAFF. CDR3 bases: TGCGCCAGCAGCGGACCAGGGGAGAACACTGAAGCTTTCTTT.

As to this clone: The junction differs from germline at one of its ends, possibly a read error. The chain has TRBV4-2 and TRBJ1-6; D perhaps matches TRBD1 (6 bases). Germline V CDR1 and CDR2: LGHNA, YNFKEQ. This CDR3 has 14 residues. CDR3 coding DNA: TGTGCCAGCAGTCAAGGAGGGGGTCGGTCACCCCTCCACTTT. It translates to CASSQGGGRSPLHF.

This chain uses TRBV3-1 (or the pseudogene TRBV3-2) with TRBJ1-1; D possibly corresponds to TRBD1 (5 bases). The germline V and J ends were trimmed by 3 bases and 2 bases, with 10 bases remaining between them. The germline V gene encodes CDR1 LGHDT and CDR2 YNNKEL (reference sequence). The CDR3 is 14 amino acids. The CDR3 region has the DNA TGTGCCAGCAGCCACAGGGCGCGCAACACTGAAGCTTTCTTT. It translates to CASSHRARNTEAFF.

The chain employs TRBV25-1 and TRBJ1-1; possible D gene TRBD1, 6 bases. This CDR3 is built from 13 residues. The germline gives CDR1 MGHDK, CDR2 SYGVNS. The V and J ends lost 4 bases and 4 bases respectively, with 10 bases between them. The CDR3 loop reads CASSGTVGTEAFF. The CDR3 nucleotides are TGTGCCAGCAGTGGGACAGTTGGCACTGAAGCTTTCTTT.

In this sample, this clone turned up a few times. The V gene is TRBV7-9, the J gene TRBJ1-3; unclear D gene. Germline V gives CDR1 SEHNR, CDR2 FQNEAQ (reference sequence). The V gene lost 3 bases and the J gene lost 0 bases, with 9 bases spanning the gap. The CDR3 has 15 amino acids. The CDR3 loop reads CASSFRPRSGNTIYF. Here the CDR3 DNA reads TGTGCCAGCAGCTTCAGGCCCCGCTCTGGAAACACCATATATTTT.

V gene TRBV2 combines with J gene TRBJ1-1; the D is unclear. From germline, CDR1 is SNHLY and CDR2 FYNNEI. The CDR3 is 13 residues long. V was shortened by 7 bases and J by 5 bases, with 14 bases between the two germline ends. CDR3 DNA sequence: TGTGCCAGCACCCTAAAAGCCGGGACTGAAGCTTTCTTT. Translating it yields CASTLKAGTEAFF.

CDR3 DNA sequence: TGTGCCAGCAGCTTGGACAGGGGGCACACCGGGGAGCTGTTTTTT. Its translation is CASSLDRGHTGELFF. This chain joins TRBV5-4 and TRBJ2-2; 9 bases map to TRBD1. There are 15 residues in the CDR3. Germline V lookup: CDR1 SGHNT, CDR2 YYREEE (reference sequence). V dropped 0 bases and J dropped 3; count of bases not matched to a gene: 0. The full variable domain, in which reference TRBV5-4 and TRBJ2-2 provide the parts outside the CDR3, is ETGVTQSPTHLIKTRGQQVTLRCSSQSGHNTVSWYQQALGQGPQFIFQYYREEENGRGNFPPRFSGLQFPNYSSELNVNALELDDSALYLCASSLDRGHTGELFFGEGSRLTVL.

The chain joins TRBV18 to TRBJ1-1; 8 positions match TRBD1. Germline-derived CDR1 and CDR2 are KGHSH and LQKENI. With 6 bases clipped from V and 3 bases from J, the junction kept 6 bases outside the gene matches. This CDR3 is built from 14 residues. CDR3 sequence: CASSPDRGDTEAFF. CDR3 bases: TGTGCCAGCTCGCCAGACAGGGGTGACACTGAAGCTTTCTTT.

The genes are TRBV6-1 and TRBJ1-2; the match to TRBD1 covers 7 bases. CDR3 length: 15 residues. With 7 bases clipped from V and 4 bases from J, the junction kept 12 bases outside the gene matches. Germline CDR1 MNHNS, CDR2 SASEGT. In nucleotides, the CDR3 is TGTGCCAGCAAAATACCCGGGGACAGCCTCTATGGCTACACCTTC. Its protein product is CASKIPGDSLYGYTF.

This clone was recorded once. V usage is TRBV6-5 and J usage is TRBJ1-4, with TRBD1 as a possible D gene (5 bases). Germline loops: CDR1 MNHEY, CDR2 SVGAGI. The CDR3 contains 15 residues. Trimming pared 2 bases from V and 1 base from J, leaving 8 bases between. The CDR3, as DNA: TGTGCCAGCAGTTACGCGGGGGGAACTAATGAAAAACTGTTTTTT. It is translated as CASSYAGGTNEKLFF.

The chain joins TRBV6-5 to TRBJ1-2; D is unclear. CDR1 and CDR2 (germline): MNHEY, SVGAGI. V was trimmed by 4 bases and J by 4 bases, leaving 13 bases between them. This CDR3 spans 14 amino acids. The DNA for the CDR3 is TGTGCCAGCAGTTCTGGGCTGGCACTCTATGGCTACACCTTC. This sequence encodes CASSSGLALYGYTF.

The J gene is TRBJ2-5, the V gene TRBV4-1, with a tentative D call TRBD1 (5 bases). This CDR3 spans 16 amino acids. The V end was cut by 0 bases, the J end by 4 bases, with 15 bases between. CDR1 is MGHRA, CDR2 YSYEKL, per germline. The CDR3 region is CASSQDLAERGETQYF. CDR3 sequence (DNA): TGCGCCAGCAGCCAAGATTTGGCGGAAAGGGGAGAGACCCAGTACTTC.